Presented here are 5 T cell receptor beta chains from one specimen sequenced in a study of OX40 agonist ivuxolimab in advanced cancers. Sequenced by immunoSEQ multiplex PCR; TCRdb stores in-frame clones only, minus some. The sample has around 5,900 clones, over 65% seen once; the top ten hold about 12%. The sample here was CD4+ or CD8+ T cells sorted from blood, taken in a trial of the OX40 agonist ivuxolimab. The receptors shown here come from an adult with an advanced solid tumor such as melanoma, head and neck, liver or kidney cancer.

DNA for the CDR3: TGTGCCAGCAGCGCCCGGGACCCAAGGCAGGACACCGGGGAGCTGTTTTTT. It specifies CASSARDPRQDTGELFF. This chain links TRBV7-9 with TRBJ2-2; either TRBD1 or TRBD2 may supply D (5 bases each). V dropped 5 bases and J dropped 3 bases, with 19 bases sitting between them. The CDR3 spans 17 residues. Germline V CDR1 and CDR2: SEHNR, FQNEAQ (reference sequence).

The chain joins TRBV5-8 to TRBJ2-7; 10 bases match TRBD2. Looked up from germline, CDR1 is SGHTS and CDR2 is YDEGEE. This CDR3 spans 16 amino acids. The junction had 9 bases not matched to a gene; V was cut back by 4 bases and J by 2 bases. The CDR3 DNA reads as TGTGCCAGCAGCACTCGGACTAGCGGACCAACCTACGAGCAGTACTTC. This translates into CASSTRTSGPTYEQYF.

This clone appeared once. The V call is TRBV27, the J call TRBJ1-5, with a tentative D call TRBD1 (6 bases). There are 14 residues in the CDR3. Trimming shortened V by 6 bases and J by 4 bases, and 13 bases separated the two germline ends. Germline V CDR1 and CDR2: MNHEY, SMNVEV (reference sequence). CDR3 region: CASSPGDGNQPQHF. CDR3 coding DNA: TGTGCCAGCAGCCCAGGGGACGGAAATCAGCCCCAGCATTTT.

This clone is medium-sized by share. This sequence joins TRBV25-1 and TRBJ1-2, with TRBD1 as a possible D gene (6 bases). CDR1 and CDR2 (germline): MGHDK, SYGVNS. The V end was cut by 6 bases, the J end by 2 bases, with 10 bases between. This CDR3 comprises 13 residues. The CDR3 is CASSRGTNYGYTF. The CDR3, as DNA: TGTGCCAGCAGCAGGGGAACCAACTATGGCTACACCTTC.

CDR3 loop: CASSYSAQPQHF. In DNA, the CDR3 is TGTGCCAGCAGTTACTCGGCTCAGCCCCAGCATTTT. V and J are TRBV6-5 and TRBJ1-5; D call uncertain. The CDR3 extends over 12 amino acids. V was clipped by 0 bases and J by 6 bases, with 3 bases between them. Germline V gene lookup returns CDR1 MNHEY and CDR2 SVGAGI.